This is a list of T cell receptor beta chains from one sample in a study of early T cells in non-severe SARS-CoV-2 infection. One entry per CDR3 protein, called by TCRdb with MiXCR from the 5' RACE reads. The data show about 69,000 distinct CDR3 sequences, with 3.5% to 6% seen just once and 3.5% to 4% held by the top ten. The sample was whole blood, taken at baseline. The receptor set was obtained from an adult who was a healthcare worker with PCR-confirmed SARS-CoV-2 infection or an uninfected control (not recorded which). The donor label of this sample is uncertain. Both conserved end residues are part of each CDR3. D genes are given only for firm matches. Clone size is stated in some rows and not others, as once, few, many or a class when expanded.

D gene | J gene | clone size | V gene | CDR3 length | CDR3 protein | CDR3 DNA
NA | TRBJ1-3 | few | TRBV7-2 | 15 | CASSSTLGRGNTIYF | TGTGCCAGCAGCTCGACGTTAGGACGCGGAAACACCATATATTTT
NA | TRBJ2-3 | many | TRBV6-2/TRBV6-3 | 16 | CASSSVLGGGTDTQYF | TGTGCCAGCAGTTCCGTTTTAGGCGGTGGCACAGATACGCAGTATTTT
NA | TRBJ2-2 | few | TRBV7-9 | 17 | CASSLSVQGKNTGELFF | TGTGCCAGCAGCCTATCGGTACAGGGAAAAAACACCGGGGAGCTGTTTTTT
TRBD1 | TRBJ2-1 | few | TRBV27 | 15 | CASSQPGQGKDEQFF | TGTGCCAGCAGCCAACCGGGACAGGGCAAGGATGAGCAGTTCTTC
NA | TRBJ1-2 | many | TRBV7-9 | 12 | CASSLADKGYTF | TGTGCCAGCAGCTTAGCGGACAAGGGCTACACCTTC
NA | TRBJ1-1 | few | TRBV4-2 | 12 | CASSHRGTEAFF | TGTGCCAGCAGCCACCGGGGTACTGAAGCTTTCTTT
NA | TRBJ2-1 | many | TRBV6-4 | 13 | CASGVGRINEQFF | TGTGCCAGCGGGGTAGGCAGAATAAATGAGCAGTTCTTC
NA | TRBJ2-3 | many | TRBV12-3/TRBV12-4 | 14 | CASSLLEDTDTQYF | TGTGCCAGCAGTTTACTTGAGGACACAGATACGCAGTATTTT
NA | TRBJ1-1 | many | TRBV29-1 | 13 | CSGALAVDTEAFF | TGCAGCGGGGCCTTGGCGGTGGACACTGAAGCTTTCTTT
NA | TRBJ2-7 | NA | TRBV27 | 16 | CASSSNRVHRIYEQYF | TGTGCCAGCAGTTCTAACAGGGTGCATCGGATCTACGAGCAGTACTTC
TRBD1 | TRBJ2-2 | few | TRBV19 | 14 | CASNGDRNTGELFF | TGTGCCAGTAACGGGGACAGGAACACCGGGGAGCTGTTTTTT
NA | TRBJ2-2 | few | TRBV6-5 | 17 | CASSPPRGPADTGELFF | TGTGCCAGCAGCCCCCCCCGGGGTCCTGCGGACACCGGGGAGCTGTTTTTT
NA | TRBJ1-2 | NA | TRBV10-3 | 14 | CAISESAGNYGYTF | TGTGCCATCAGTGAGTCAGCGGGGAACTATGGCTACACCTTC
NA | TRBJ1-4 | few | TRBV10-2 | 16 | CASSDPIQGTNEKLFF | TGCGCCAGCAGTGATCCGATACAGGGCACTAATGAAAAACTGTTTTTT
TRBD2 | TRBJ2-3 | NA | TRBV4-1 | 16 | CASSQGSGGVADTQYF | TGCGCCAGCAGCCAAGGGAGCGGGGGGGTCGCAGATACGCAGTATTTT
NA | TRBJ1-4 | many | TRBV20-1 | 15 | CSARGTEATNEKLFF | TGCAGTGCTAGAGGGACTGAGGCAACTAATGAAAAACTGTTTTTT
NA | TRBJ1-2 | NA | TRBV5-1 | 15 | CASSLAVQAPYGYTF | TGCGCCAGCAGCTTGGCCGTACAGGCCCCCTATGGCTACACCTTC
NA | TRBJ1-2 | many | TRBV11-2 | 14 | CASSLEAGSYGYTF | TGTGCCAGCAGCTTAGAAGCAGGGAGCTATGGCTACACCTTC
NA | TRBJ2-5 | many | TRBV19 | 14 | CASSRKTDQETQYF | TGTGCCAGTAGTCGAAAGACAGACCAAGAGACCCAGTACTTC
TRBD1 | TRBJ1-1 | many | TRBV10-1 | 14 | CASSGTGGFTEAFF | TGCGCCAGCAGTGGGACAGGGGGCTTCACTGAAGCTTTCTTT
TRBD2 | TRBJ2-1 | many | TRBV7-9 | 15 | CASSPAGGPFNEQFF | TGTGCCAGCAGCCCAGCGGGGGGGCCTTTCAATGAGCAGTTCTTC
TRBD1 | TRBJ1-2 | many | TRBV12-3/TRBV12-4 | 17 | CASSSRDRGIFNYGYTF | TGTGCCAGCAGTTCCCGGGACAGGGGGATCTTCAACTATGGCTACACCTTC
NA | TRBJ1-1 | NA | TRBV11-2 | 15 | CASSLGGGHETEAFF | TGTGCCAGCAGCTTAGGCGGGGGGCATGAGACTGAAGCTTTCTTT
TRBD2 | TRBJ2-1 | many | TRBV6-1 | 16 | CASAGLAGGRLNEQFF | TGTGCCAGCGCAGGACTAGCGGGGGGCCGCTTGAATGAGCAGTTCTTC
NA | TRBJ2-5 | many | TRBV12-3/TRBV12-4 | 13 | CASSLGQKETQYF | TGTGCCAGCAGTTTGGGGCAGAAAGAGACCCAGTACTTC
TRBD1 | TRBJ2-7 | NA | TRBV19 | 15 | CASSQTSGQGYEQYF | TGTGCCAGTAGCCAAACCTCGGGACAGGGCTACGAGCAGTACTTC
NA | TRBJ1-2 | few | TRBV4-1 | 16 | CASSQESTGLLTGYTF | TGCGCCAGCAGCCAAGAGAGCACTGGCCTATTGACCGGCTACACCTTC
NA | TRBJ2-2 | NA | TRBV5-5 | 16 | CASSLSQAANTGELFF | TGTGCCAGCAGCTTGTCTCAGGCCGCGAACACCGGGGAGCTGTTTTTT
NA | TRBJ1-6 | NA | TRBV6-5 | 17 | CASSITNRAPYNSPLHF | TGTGCCAGCAGCATCACTAACAGGGCCCCCTATAATTCACCCCTCCACTTT
NA | TRBJ1-3 | NA | TRBV7-9 | 16 | CASSPGRWSSGNTIYF | TGTGCCAGCAGCCCGGGACGTTGGTCCTCTGGAAACACCATATATTTT
NA | TRBJ1-5 | few | TRBV4-3 | 13 | CASSQVSGGPQHF | TGCGCCAGCAGCCAGGTTTCAGGAGGGCCCCAGCATTTT
TRBD2 | TRBJ2-5 | many | TRBV11-2 | 14 | CASSLGLAKETQYF | TGTGCCAGCAGCTTAGGACTAGCAAAAGAGACCCAGTACTTC
NA | TRBJ2-1 | many | TRBV6-5 | 12 | CASGSGINEQFF | TGTGCCAGCGGGTCCGGGATCAATGAGCAGTTCTTC
NA | TRBJ1-3 | many | TRBV7-2 | 14 | CASSWTDSGNTIYF | TGTGCCAGCAGCTGGACGGACTCTGGAAACACCATATATTTT
NA | TRBJ2-3 | few | TRBV11-2 | 15 | CASSLAVASTDTQYF | TGTGCCAGCAGCTTAGCCGTCGCCAGCACAGATACGCAGTATTTT
NA | TRBJ2-2 | NA | TRBV6-5 | 16 | CASSYRMTQGTGELFF | TGTGCCAGCAGTTATCGGATGACACAGGGTACCGGGGAGCTGTTTTTT
TRBD2 | TRBJ2-7 | NA | TRBV20-1 | 18 | CSHSGLAGPERAPYEQYF | TGCAGCCATTCCGGGCTAGCGGGACCTGAGAGAGCTCCTTACGAGCAGTACTTC
TRBD1 | TRBJ2-7 | NA | TRBV19 | 15 | CASSIWDRASYEQYF | TGTGCCAGTAGTATTTGGGACAGGGCCTCCTACGAGCAGTACTTC
NA | TRBJ1-1 | NA | TRBV28 | 12 | CASSSPNTEAFF | TGTGCCAGCAGTTCACCTAACACTGAAGCTTTCTTT
NA | TRBJ2-7 | NA | TRBV6-6 | 14 | CASREAGVSYEQYF | TGTGCCAGCCGAGAGGCAGGTGTCTCCTACGAGCAGTACTTC
NA | TRBJ2-1 | few | TRBV5-1 | 12 | CASSFRNNEQFF | TGCGCCAGCAGCTTCCGAAACAATGAGCAGTTCTTC
NA | TRBJ2-1 | many | TRBV30 | 11 | CAWSGGGEQFF | TGTGCCTGGAGTGGCGGCGGTGAGCAGTTCTTC
NA | TRBJ1-2 | many | TRBV15 | 12 | CATSLRQDGYTF | TGTGCCACCAGCCTACGACAGGATGGCTACACCTTC
TRBD1 | TRBJ1-2 | few | TRBV28 | 14 | CASSFQGENYGYTF | TGTGCCAGCAGTTTTCAGGGGGAAAACTATGGCTACACCTTC
NA | TRBJ2-7 | many | TRBV10-3 | 18 | CAISEFNILGGLTYEQYF | TGTGCCATCAGTGAGTTTAACATCCTAGGAGGCTTAACCTACGAGCAGTACTTC
NA | TRBJ2-5 | NA | TRBV29-1 | 10 | CSVASETQYF | TGCAGCGTTGCGTCCGAGACCCAGTACTTC
TRBD1 | TRBJ1-1 | many | TRBV5-4 | 14 | CASRAGQTNTEAFF | TGTGCCAGCAGGGCGGGACAGACGAACACTGAAGCTTTCTTT
NA | TRBJ2-4 | many | TRBV28 | 16 | CASSLTGGDAKNIQYF | TGTGCCAGCAGTTTAACTGGGGGCGATGCCAAAAACATTCAGTACTTC
TRBD1 | TRBJ1-1 | few | TRBV5-6 | 14 | CASSFRGVNTEAFF | TGTGCCAGCAGCTTCAGGGGGGTGAACACTGAAGCTTTCTTT
TRBD2 | TRBJ2-2 | NA | TRBV12-3/TRBV12-4 | 14 | CASSFRTSAGELFF | TGTGCCAGCAGTTTTAGGACTAGCGCCGGGGAGCTGTTTTTT
TRBD2 | TRBJ2-3 | few | TRBV7-7 | 15 | CASSPLLAASDTQYF | TGTGCTAGCAGCCCCCTACTAGCGGCTTCAGATACGCAGTATTTT
TRBD2 | TRBJ2-1 | many | TRBV10-1 | 15 | CASSDLSGGYNEQFF | TGCGCCAGCAGTGATCTTAGCGGGGGATACAATGAGCAGTTCTTC
TRBD1 | TRBJ2-5 | NA | TRBV30 | 15 | CAWSVHTGQGGTQYF | TGTGCCTGGAGTGTTCATACCGGACAGGGAGGGACCCAGTACTTC
NA | TRBJ2-1 | few | TRBV11-1 | 13 | CASSSINPNEQFF | TGTGCCAGCAGCTCAATTAACCCGAATGAGCAGTTCTTC
NA | TRBJ2-3 | many | TRBV7-2 | 14 | CASSPGTPTDTQYF | TGTGCCAGCAGCCCGGGGACTCCTACAGATACGCAGTATTTT
NA | TRBJ1-3 | few | TRBV7-2 | 17 | CASHRDNRAQSGNTIYF | TGTGCCAGCCACCGGGACAACAGGGCTCAATCTGGAAACACCATATATTTT
NA | TRBJ1-2 | many | TRBV12-3/TRBV12-4 | 12 | CASSLWQGGYTF | TGTGCCAGCAGTTTATGGCAGGGGGGCTACACCTTC
NA | TRBJ2-3 | few | TRBV11-3 | 16 | CASSPAPPSVTDTQYF | TGTGCCAGCAGCCCCGCCCCCCCCTCAGTCACAGATACGCAGTATTTT
NA | TRBJ1-1 | many | TRBV7-7 | 13 | CAIWDRLTAEAFF | TGTGCTATTTGGGATCGCCTTACCGCTGAAGCTTTCTTT